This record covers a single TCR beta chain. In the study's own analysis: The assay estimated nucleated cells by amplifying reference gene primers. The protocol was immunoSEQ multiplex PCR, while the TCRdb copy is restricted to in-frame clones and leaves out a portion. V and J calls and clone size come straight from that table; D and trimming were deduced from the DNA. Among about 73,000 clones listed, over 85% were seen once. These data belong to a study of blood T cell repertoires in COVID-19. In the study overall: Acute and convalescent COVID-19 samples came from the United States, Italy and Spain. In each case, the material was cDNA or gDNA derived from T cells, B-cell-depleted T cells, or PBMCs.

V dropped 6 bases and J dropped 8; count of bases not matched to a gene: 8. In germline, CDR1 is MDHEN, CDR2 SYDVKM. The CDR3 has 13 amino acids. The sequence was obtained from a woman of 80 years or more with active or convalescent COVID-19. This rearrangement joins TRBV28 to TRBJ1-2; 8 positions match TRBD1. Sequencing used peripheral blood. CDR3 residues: CASSPGGAGGYTF. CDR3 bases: TGTGCCAGCAGCCCAGGGGGCGCGGGAGGCTACACCTTC.